The 2 T cell receptor beta chains below were found in one sample sequenced in a study of a mutant IDH1 vaccine in newly diagnosed glioma. Profiled with immunoSEQ multiplex PCR; TCRdb holds only in-frame clones, not every one. The repertoire holds about 92,000 clones, with 83% as singletons. Time point here: baseline, week 1 (first vaccination visit). Regarding treatment: pre-vaccination baseline after standard-of-care therapy. The sequenced sample was PBMCs, obtained from a glioma patient treated with radiotherapy, temozolomide or both. The receptor set was obtained from a woman between 50 and 59 years old with glioma.

The table lists this clone with a few counts. V usage is TRBV19 and J usage is TRBJ2-1; a possible D gene is TRBD2 (5 bases). Looked up from germline, CDR1 is LNHDA and CDR2 is SQIVND (reference sequence). The CDR3 contains 14 residues. Between the trimmed V and J ends, which lost 1 base and 7 bases, there was a span of 11 bases. CDR3 sequence: CASSIVAMWNEQFF. The CDR3 nucleotides read TGTGCCAGTAGTATAGTAGCGATGTGGAATGAGCAGTTCTTC.

The rearrangement uses TRBV2 and TRBJ2-5, with TRBD1 matching 8 bases. V trimming: 6 bases; J trimming: 4 bases; junction bases outside the gene matches: 7. CDR1 and CDR2 from the germline V gene are SNHLY and FYNNEI. This CDR3 has 14 amino acids. The CDR3 spells CASSQDRGGETQYF. The CDR3 nucleotides read TGTGCCAGCAGCCAAGACAGGGGCGGAGAGACCCAGTACTTC.